Described below is a single T cell receptor beta chain sequence and its context. CDR1 is KGHSH, CDR2 LQKENI, per germline. Trimming removed 2 bases from V and 3 bases from J; junction bases left unmatched: 11. The CDR3 covers 17 residues. The data derive from a study of PD-L1 blockade in urothelial cancer. This sample's time point: peripheral blood 6 weeks after treatment start. Some clones are missing from TCRdb's copy, which holds only in-frame ones; the method was immunoSEQ multiplex PCR. The sample lists about 19,000 clones, under 85% occurring once. This sequence originates from a man aged 50-60 years with urothelial cancer. V gene TRBV18 combines with J gene TRBJ2-3; 7 bases match TRBD1. Material: PBMCs, obtained around atezolizumab (anti-PD-L1) treatment. The CDR3 DNA follows: TGTGCCAGCTCACCAGCCGTAAGGGGGCCATGGACAGATACGCAGTATTTT. Translation: CASSPAVRGPWTDTQYF.